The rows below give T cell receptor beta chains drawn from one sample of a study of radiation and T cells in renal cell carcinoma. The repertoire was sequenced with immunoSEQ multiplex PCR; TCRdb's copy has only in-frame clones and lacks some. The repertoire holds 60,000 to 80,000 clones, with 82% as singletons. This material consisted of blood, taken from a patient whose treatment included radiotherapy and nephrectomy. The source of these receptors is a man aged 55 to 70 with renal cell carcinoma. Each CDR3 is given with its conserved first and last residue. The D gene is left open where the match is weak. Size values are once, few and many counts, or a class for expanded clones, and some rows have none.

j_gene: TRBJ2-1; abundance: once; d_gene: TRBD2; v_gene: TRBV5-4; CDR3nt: TGTGCCAGCAGCTTGGCATCTAGCGGGAGTTTTGATGAGCAGTTCTTC; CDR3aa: CASSLASSGSFDEQFF
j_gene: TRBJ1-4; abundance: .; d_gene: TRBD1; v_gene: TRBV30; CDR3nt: TGTGCCTGGAGTCTAGGACAGGCCCCCAATGAAAAACTGTTTTTT; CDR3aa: CAWSLGQAPNEKLFF
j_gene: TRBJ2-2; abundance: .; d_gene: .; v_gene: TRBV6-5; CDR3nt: TGTGCCAGCAGTTACTCGAGGACAGTGACCGGGGAGCTGTTTTTT; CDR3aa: CASSYSRTVTGELFF
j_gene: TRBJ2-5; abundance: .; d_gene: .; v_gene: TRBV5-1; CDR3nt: TGCGCCAGCAGCTCATCACCGGGACGACAAGAGACCCAGTACTTC; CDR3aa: CASSSSPGRQETQYF
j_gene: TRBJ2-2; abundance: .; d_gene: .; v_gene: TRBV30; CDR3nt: TGTGCCTGGTCCCGGGGCCAGAACGCCGGGGAGCTGTTTTTT; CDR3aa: CAWSRGQNAGELFF
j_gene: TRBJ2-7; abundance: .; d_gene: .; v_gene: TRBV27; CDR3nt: TGTGCCAGCAGTTTATCGGACAGTTTGGTTGGCGAGCAGTACTTC; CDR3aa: CASSLSDSLVGEQYF
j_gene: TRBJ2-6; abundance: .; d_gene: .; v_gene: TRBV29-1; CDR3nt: TGCAGCGGACCCCCCCCGGCTTCTGGGGCCAACGTCCTGACTTTC; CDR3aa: CSGPPPASGANVLTF
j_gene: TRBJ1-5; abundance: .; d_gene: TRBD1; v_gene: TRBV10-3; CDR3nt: TGTGCCACCAGGACAGGCGTACTCAATCAGCCCCAGCATTTT; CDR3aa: CATRTGVLNQPQHF
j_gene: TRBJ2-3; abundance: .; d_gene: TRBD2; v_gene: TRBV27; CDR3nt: TGTGCCAGCAGTTTCTATGGACTAGCGGGAGAGGGGGGAAGCACAGATACGCAGTATTTT; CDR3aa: CASSFYGLAGEGGSTDTQYF
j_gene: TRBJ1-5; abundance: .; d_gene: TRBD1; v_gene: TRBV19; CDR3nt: TGTGCCAGTCGCACCCCGGGACAGGGCAATCAGCCCCAGCATTTT; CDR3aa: CASRTPGQGNQPQHF
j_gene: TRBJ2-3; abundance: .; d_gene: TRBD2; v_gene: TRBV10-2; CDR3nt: TGCGCCAGCTCAAAGACTAGCCCTAGCACAGATACGCAGTATTTT; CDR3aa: CASSKTSPSTDTQYF
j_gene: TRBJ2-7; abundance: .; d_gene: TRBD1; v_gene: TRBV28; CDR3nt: TGTGCCAGCAGTTTCTCCCTCTTGCGACAGGGCGCATACGAGCAGTACTTC; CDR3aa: CASSFSLLRQGAYEQYF
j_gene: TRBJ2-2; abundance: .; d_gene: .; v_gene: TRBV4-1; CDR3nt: TGCGCCAGCAGCCGTGTAGATGCGAACACCGGGGAGCTGTTTTTT; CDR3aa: CASSRVDANTGELFF
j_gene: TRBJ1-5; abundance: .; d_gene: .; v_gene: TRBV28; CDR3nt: TGTGCCAGCAGTCCGGACAGTTATAGCAATCAGCCCCAGCATTTT; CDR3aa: CASSPDSYSNQPQHF
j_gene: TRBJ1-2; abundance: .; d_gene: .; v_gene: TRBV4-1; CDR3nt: TGCGCCAGCAGCCAAGAAGCAGAATACTATGGCTACACCTTC; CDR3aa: CASSQEAEYYGYTF
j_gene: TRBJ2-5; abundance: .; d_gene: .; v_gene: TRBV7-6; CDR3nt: TGTGCCAGCAGCTTAAAAGAGACCCAGTACTTC; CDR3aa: CASSLKETQYF
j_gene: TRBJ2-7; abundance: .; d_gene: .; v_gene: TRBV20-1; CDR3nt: TGCAGTGCTAGCGGGAGATACGAGCAGTACTTC; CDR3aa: CSASGRYEQYF
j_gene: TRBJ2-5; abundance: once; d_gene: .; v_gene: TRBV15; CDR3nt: TGTGCCACCAGCAGAGACCCGGGGTCCGGAGAGACCCAGTACTTC; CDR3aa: CATSRDPGSGETQYF
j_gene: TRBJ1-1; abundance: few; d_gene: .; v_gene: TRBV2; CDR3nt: TGTGCCAGCAGTGGGTGGAACACTGAAGCTTTCTTT; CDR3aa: CASSGWNTEAFF
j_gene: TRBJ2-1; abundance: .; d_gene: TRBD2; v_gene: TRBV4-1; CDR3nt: TGCGCCAGCAGCCAAGAGCGGGAGGTCAATGAGCAGTTCTTC; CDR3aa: CASSQEREVNEQFF
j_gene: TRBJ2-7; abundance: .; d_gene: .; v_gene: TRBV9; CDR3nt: TGTGCCAGCAGCGCCCGGGACAAACTCTACGAGCAGTACTTC; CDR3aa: CASSARDKLYEQYF
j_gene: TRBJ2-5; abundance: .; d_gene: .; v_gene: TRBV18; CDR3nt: TGTGCCAGCTCACTTGGAACGGGGGGCCGGGAGACCCAGTACTTC; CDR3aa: CASSLGTGGRETQYF
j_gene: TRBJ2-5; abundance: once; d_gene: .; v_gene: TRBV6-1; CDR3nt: TGTGCCAGCAGTGAAGGGGGTGGGAAGGAGACCCAGTACTTC; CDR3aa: CASSEGGGKETQYF
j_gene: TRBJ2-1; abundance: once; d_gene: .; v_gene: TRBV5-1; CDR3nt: TGCGCCAGCAGCTTCGAGGGTGTCAATGAGCAGTTCTTC; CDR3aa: CASSFEGVNEQFF
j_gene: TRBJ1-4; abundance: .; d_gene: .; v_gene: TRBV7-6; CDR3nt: TGTGCCAGCAGCTTAGTTATTAGGGGGGAACTGTTTTTT; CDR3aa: CASSLVIRGELFF
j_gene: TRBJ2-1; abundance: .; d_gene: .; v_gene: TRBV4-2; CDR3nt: TGTGCCAGCAGCCCGGGGACTGGCTCGGGCGAGCAGTTCTTC; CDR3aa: CASSPGTGSGEQFF
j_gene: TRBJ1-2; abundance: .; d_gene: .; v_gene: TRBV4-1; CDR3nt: TGCGCCAGCAGCCAACCGCTGGCCGGGACCCGAGTCAACTATGGCTACACCTTC; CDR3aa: CASSQPLAGTRVNYGYTF
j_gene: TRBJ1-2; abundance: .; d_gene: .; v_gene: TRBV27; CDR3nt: TGTGCCAGCAGTTTCGGGACCTTC; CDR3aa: CASSFGTF
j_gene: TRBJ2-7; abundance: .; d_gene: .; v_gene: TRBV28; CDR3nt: TGTGCCAGCAGACTAGGGAATCCCTACGAGCAGTACTTC; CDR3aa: CASRLGNPYEQYF
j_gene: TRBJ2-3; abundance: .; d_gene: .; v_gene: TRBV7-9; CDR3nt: TGTGCCAGCAGCTTAAGAGGCGGGAACACAGATACGCAGTATTTT; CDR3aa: CASSLRGGNTDTQYF
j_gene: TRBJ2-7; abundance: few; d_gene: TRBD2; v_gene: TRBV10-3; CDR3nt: TGTGCCATCAGTGAGGAACCAGGCGGGGGGGGCACCTACGAGCAGTACTTC; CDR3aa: CAISEEPGGGGTYEQYF
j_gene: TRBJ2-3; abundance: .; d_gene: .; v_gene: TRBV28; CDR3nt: TGTGCCAGCAATCAGAGAACAGATACGCAGTATTTT; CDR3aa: CASNQRTDTQYF
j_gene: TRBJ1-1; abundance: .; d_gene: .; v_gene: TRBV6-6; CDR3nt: TGTGCCAGCAGAAACTCAGTAAACCCCCGGGCTTTCTTT; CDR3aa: CASRNSVNPRAFF
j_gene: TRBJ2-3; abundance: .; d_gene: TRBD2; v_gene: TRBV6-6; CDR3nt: TGTGCCAGCACTGTAGCGGGAGGGTATACGCAGTATTTT; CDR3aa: CASTVAGGYTQYF
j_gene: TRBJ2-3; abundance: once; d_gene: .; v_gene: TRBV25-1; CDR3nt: TGTGCCAGCAGGACAGAAACAGATACGCAGTATTTT; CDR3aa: CASRTETDTQYF
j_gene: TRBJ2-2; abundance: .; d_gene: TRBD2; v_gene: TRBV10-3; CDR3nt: TGTGCCATCAGTGATACTAGCGGGAGGGCCGGGGGCGGGGAGCTGTTTTTT; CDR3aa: CAISDTSGRAGGGELFF
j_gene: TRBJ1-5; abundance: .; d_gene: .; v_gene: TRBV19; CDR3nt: TGTGCCAGTACCATGGGCAGATCGGGCAATCAGCCCCAGCATTTT; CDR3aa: CASTMGRSGNQPQHF
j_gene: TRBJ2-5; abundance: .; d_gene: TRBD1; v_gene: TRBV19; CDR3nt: TGTGCCAGTAGTAGCCCCGGGACAGGCAAAGAGACCCAGTACTTC; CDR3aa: CASSSPGTGKETQYF
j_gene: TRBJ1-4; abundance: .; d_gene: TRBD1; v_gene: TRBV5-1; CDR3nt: TGCGCCAGCAGCTTGGACCCCGGACAGGGTAATGAAAAACTGTTTTTT; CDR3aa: CASSLDPGQGNEKLFF